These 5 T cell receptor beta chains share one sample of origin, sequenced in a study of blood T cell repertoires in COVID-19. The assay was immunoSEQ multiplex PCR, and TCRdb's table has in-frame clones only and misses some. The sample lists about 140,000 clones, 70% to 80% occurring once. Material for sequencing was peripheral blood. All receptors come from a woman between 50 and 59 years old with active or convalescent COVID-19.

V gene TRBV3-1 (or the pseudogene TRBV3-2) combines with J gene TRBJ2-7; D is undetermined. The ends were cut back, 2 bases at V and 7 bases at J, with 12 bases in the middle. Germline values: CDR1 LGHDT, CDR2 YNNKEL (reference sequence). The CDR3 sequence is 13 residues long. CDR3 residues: CASSQYGSEEQYF. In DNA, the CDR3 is TGTGCCAGCAGCCAATACGGCTCGGAGGAGCAGTACTTC.

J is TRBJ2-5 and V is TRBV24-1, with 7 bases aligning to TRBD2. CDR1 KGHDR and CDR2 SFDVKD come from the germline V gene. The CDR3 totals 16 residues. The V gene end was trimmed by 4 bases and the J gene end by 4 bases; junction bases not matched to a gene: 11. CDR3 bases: TGTGCCACCAGTGACCCCCGGACTAGAGAGGTAGAGACCCAGTACTTC. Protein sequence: CATSDPRTREVETQYF.

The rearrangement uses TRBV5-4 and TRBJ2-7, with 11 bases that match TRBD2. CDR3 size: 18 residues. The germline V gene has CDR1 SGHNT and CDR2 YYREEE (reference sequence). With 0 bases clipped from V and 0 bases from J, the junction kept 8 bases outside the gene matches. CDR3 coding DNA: TGTGCCAGCAGCTTGGGAGCTAGCGGGGGGCCGAGCTCCTACGAGCAGTACTTC. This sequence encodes CASSLGASGGPSSYEQYF.

CDR3 loop: CASSQEAGGSNNEQFF. The DNA for the CDR3 is TGTGCCAGCAGCCAAGAGGCGGGGGGCAGCAACAATGAGCAGTTCTTC. V usage is TRBV3-1 (or the pseudogene TRBV3-2) and J usage is TRBJ2-1; 8 bases map to TRBD2. The CDR3 has 16 residues. The V gene's germline CDR1 is LGHDT and CDR2 YNNKEL (reference sequence). The V gene end was trimmed by 0 bases and the J gene end by 5 bases; junction bases not matched to a gene: 6.

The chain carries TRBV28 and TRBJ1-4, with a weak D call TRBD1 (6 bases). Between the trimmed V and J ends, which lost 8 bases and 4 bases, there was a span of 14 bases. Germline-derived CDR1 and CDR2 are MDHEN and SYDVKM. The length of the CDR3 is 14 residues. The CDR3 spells CASGTGTSNEKLFF. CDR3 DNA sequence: TGTGCCAGCGGAACCGGGACAAGTAATGAAAAACTGTTTTTT.